Listed here are 29 T cell receptor beta chains from one sample, sequenced in a study of cytotoxic CD8 clonotypes in ibrutinib-treated CLL. Clones were read by immunoSEQ multiplex PCR, and TCRdb kept only the in-frame ones, dropping some. This sample has some 120,000 clones; 84% occur once, and the top ten carry 3% to 4%. Sequences were derived from PBMCs, sampled after 24 months of ibrutinib treatment. The source of these receptors is a human donor with chronic lymphocytic leukemia.

The V gene is TRBV7-8, the J gene TRBJ1-1, with 8 bases lining up with TRBD1. This CDR3 region has 14 residues. Germline CDR1 is SGHVS and CDR2 is FQNEAQ. The J segment lost 5 bases and the V segment lost 3 bases, leaving 5 bases of the junction unmatched. CDR3 DNA sequence: TGTGCCAGCAGCTTCGACAGGGGTAGAACTGAAGCTTTCTTT. Translation: CASSFDRGRTEAFF.

This clone has only one observation. J is TRBJ2-3 and V is TRBV9; TRBD2 matches at 14 bases. Germline loops: CDR1 SGDLS, CDR2 YYNGEE. V lost 3 bases and J lost 5; bases outside the gene matches: 8. The length of the CDR3 is 17 residues. The chain's CDR3 is CASSARLAGGQKDTQYF. CDR3 DNA sequence: TGTGCCAGCAGCGCCCGACTAGCGGGGGGGCAAAAAGATACGCAGTATTTT. The entire variable domain, with the rest obtained from reference TRBV9 and TRBJ2-3, is as follows: DSGVTQTPKHLITATGQRVTLRCSPRSGDLSVYWYQQSLDQGLQFLIQYYNGEERAKGNILERFSAQQFPDLHSELNLSSLELGDSALYFCASSARLAGGQKDTQYFGPGTRLTVL.

The chain employs TRBV4-2 and TRBJ2-7; D uncertain. Trimming pared 0 bases from V and 6 bases from J, leaving 9 bases between. The germline CDR1 and CDR2 sequences are LGHNA and YNFKEQ. The CDR3 is 13 amino acids. The CDR3 sequence is CASSQDLGGEQYF. CDR3 DNA sequence: TGTGCCAGCAGCCAAGATCTGGGTGGCGAGCAGTACTTC.

The V call is TRBV29-1, the J call TRBJ1-1; perhaps TRBD1 as D (6 bases). This CDR3 contains 13 residues. CDR1 is SQVTM and CDR2 is ANQGSEA in the germline V gene. The CDR3 DNA sequence: TGCGCCGAATACAGGGACGGGAACACTGAAGCTTTCTTT. It codes for CAEYRDGNTEAFF.

The table lists this clone with a few counts. DNA for the CDR3: TGTGCTAGTGGCCCGGGACTAGCCCAAGAGACCCAGTACTTC. Protein product: CASGPGLAQETQYF. The chain links TRBV12-5 to TRBJ2-5; TRBD2 matches at 9 bases. CDR3 length: 14 residues. V was pared by 6 bases and J by 1 base, with 3 bases of the junction left unmatched. Germline-derived CDR1 and CDR2 are LGHNT and FRNRAP. Full variable domain (remainder filled in from reference TRBV12-5 and TRBJ2-5): DARVTQTPRHKVTEMGQEVTMRCQPILGHNTVFWYRQTMMQGLELLAYFRNRAPLDDSGMPKDRFSAEMPDATLATLKIQPSEPRDSAVYFCASGPGLAQETQYFGPGTRLLVL.

The chain couples TRBV19 to TRBJ1-2, with a weak D call TRBD1 (5 bases). V dropped 3 bases and J dropped 4 bases, with 12 bases sitting between them. The CDR3 runs 14 residues. Germline lookup yields CDR1 LNHDA and CDR2 SQIVND (reference sequence). This CDR3 is CASSIVEGPYGYTF. The DNA for the CDR3 is TGTGCCAGTAGTATCGTCGAGGGGCCCTATGGCTACACCTTC.

The chain employs TRBV5-5 and TRBJ2-7; 9 bases line up with TRBD1. The germline gives CDR1 SGHKS, CDR2 YYEKEE (reference sequence). The CDR3 covers 14 residues. V was clipped by 6 bases and J by 6 bases; unmatched bases: 10. CDR3 in amino acids: CASILDRGSGEQYF. For the CDR3, the DNA is TGTGCCAGCATCCTGGACAGGGGTTCTGGCGAGCAGTACTTC.

The chain combines TRBV7-9 with TRBJ2-2; the match to TRBD1 covers 7 bases. This CDR3 comprises 16 residues. V was clipped by 0 bases and J by 0 bases; unmatched bases: 1. Germline-derived CDR1 and CDR2 are SEHNR and FQNEAQ (reference sequence). The DNA for the CDR3 is TGTGCCAGCAGCTTAGCCGGGACAGCGAACACCGGGGAGCTGTTTTTT. Translation: CASSLAGTANTGELFF.

This clone appeared a single time. This chain uses TRBV25-1 with TRBJ2-1; D unclear. Trimming pared 5 bases from V and 0 bases from J, leaving 5 bases between. Germline values: CDR1 MGHDK, CDR2 SYGVNS. The CDR3 totals 13 residues. The chain's CDR3 is CASSSSSYNEQFF. For the CDR3, the DNA is TGTGCCAGCAGTTCGAGCTCCTACAATGAGCAGTTCTTC.

This clone appeared once. The V and J genes are TRBV6-1 and TRBJ2-3; D tentatively reads TRBD1 or TRBD2 (5 bases each). This CDR3 region has 15 residues. The germline CDR1 and CDR2 sequences are MNHNS and SASEGT. Deletions cut 6 bases from V and 2 bases from J, with 15 bases between. The CDR3 loop reads CASRGEGRATDTQYF. CDR3 DNA: TGTGCCAGCAGGGGAGAGGGCAGGGCCACAGATACGCAGTATTTT.

V usage is TRBV27 and J usage is TRBJ2-3; D is possibly TRBD1 or TRBD2 (6 bases each). The CDR3 consists of 15 residues. The V end lost 5 bases, the J end lost 1 base, and 13 bases lay between the germline ends. CDR1 MNHEY and CDR2 SMNVEV come from the germline V gene (reference sequence). The CDR3 nucleotides read TGTGCCAGCAGTCCCCGGGGGCCGGGCACAGATACGCAGTATTTT. This translates into CASSPRGPGTDTQYF.

The chain employs TRBV10-3 and TRBJ1-1; D call uncertain. This CDR3 region has 15 residues. Germline assignment: CDR1 ENHRY and CDR2 SYGVKD. The ends were cut back, 3 bases at V and 1 base at J, with 12 bases in the middle. In DNA form, the CDR3 reads TGTGCCATCAGTGACCCCGGAGGAGGGAACACTGAAGCTTTCTTT. It codes for CAISDPGGGNTEAFF.

The rearrangement links TRBV30 to TRBJ1-5; D call uncertain. Germline CDR1 reads GTSNPN; CDR2 reads SVGIG (reference sequence). The V gene lost 0 bases and the J gene lost 2 bases, with 5 bases spanning the gap. This CDR3 comprises 13 residues. Here the CDR3 reads CAWSVGGNQPQHF. The CDR3 nucleotides read TGTGCCTGGAGTGTAGGCGGCAATCAGCCCCAGCATTTT.

This clone was seen a single time. The rearrangement links TRBV20-1 to TRBJ2-5; D may be TRBD1 (5 bases). Germline CDR1 and CDR2: DFQATT and SNEGSKA (reference sequence). Trimming took off 5 bases at V and 4 bases at J, with 8 bases between the two ends. The CDR3 has 11 residues. As DNA, the CDR3 is TGCAGTGCTTACACAGGAGAGACCCAGTACTTC. Amino acid sequence: CSAYTGETQYF.

The chain is built from TRBV11-2 and TRBJ2-2; D is undetermined. The ends were cut back, 1 base at V and 6 bases at J, with 12 bases in the middle. The CDR3 consists of 15 residues. CDR1 and CDR2 (germline): SGHAT, FQNNGV. CDR3 sequence reads: CASSLVGPGAGELFF. CDR3 coding DNA: TGTGCCAGCAGCTTAGTCGGGCCTGGCGCCGGGGAGCTGTTTTTT.

The rearrangement uses TRBV5-1 and TRBJ1-1; possibly TRBD1 for D (5 bases). Trimming cost V 4 bases and J 5 bases, with 18 bases left between them. The germline V gene encodes CDR1 SGHRS and CDR2 YFSETQ. This CDR3 region has 15 residues. CDR3 sequence reads: CASSPSGGGRTEAFF. The CDR3 region has the DNA TGCGCCAGCAGCCCGTCTGGGGGTGGAAGGACTGAAGCTTTCTTT.

The table lists this clone with a few counts. V and J are TRBV7-8 and TRBJ1-5, with TRBD1 as a possible D gene (5 bases). Germline CDR1 SGHVS, CDR2 FQNEAQ. Trimming shortened V by 1 base and J by 1 base, and 8 bases separated the two germline ends. CDR3 length: 15 amino acids. CDR3 loop: CASSLGHRSNQPQHF. The CDR3 DNA reads TGTGCCAGCAGCTTAGGGCACAGGAGCAATCAGCCCCAGCATTTT. The entire variable domain, with the rest obtained from reference TRBV7-8 and TRBJ1-5, is as follows: GAGVSQSPRYKVAKRGQDVALRCDPISGHVSLFWYQQALGQGPEFLTYFQNEAQLDKSGLPSDRFFAERPEGSVSTLKIQRTQQEDSAVYLCASSLGHRSNQPQHFGDGTRLSIL.

The J gene is TRBJ2-1, the V gene TRBV6-1; TRBD1 or TRBD2 may be the D gene (6 bases each). The CDR3 length is 14 residues. Germline CDR1 MNHNS, CDR2 SASEGT. Trimming removed 1 base from V and 10 bases from J, with 14 bases in between. As DNA, the CDR3 is TGTGCCAGCAGTGAAGAAGGGGGGCAGGTCGAGCAGTTCTTC. This sequence encodes CASSEEGGQVEQFF.

A few counts support this clone. The V call is TRBV2, the J call TRBJ1-4, with 12 nucleotides matching TRBD1. The CDR3 is 13 residues long. J lost 8 bases, V lost 6 bases, and 1 base had no gene match. The germline CDR1 and CDR2 sequences are SNHLY and FYNNEI. DNA of the CDR3: TGTGCCAGCAGAGGGACAGGGGGCGAAAAACTGTTTTTT. It codes for CASRGTGGEKLFF.

The V and J genes are TRBV7-9 and TRBJ2-3; 10 bases line up with TRBD2. The CDR3 totals 17 residues. The V and J ends lost 3 bases and 5 bases, in that order; junction bases with no gene match: 11. Germline lookup yields CDR1 SEHNR and CDR2 FQNEAQ (reference sequence). The CDR3 nucleotides are TGTGCCAGCAGCTTCCCACTAGCGGGGAAACACATAGATACGCAGTATTTT. Translating it yields CASSFPLAGKHIDTQYF.

The J gene is TRBJ1-5, the V gene TRBV7-2; no firm D call. The CDR3 contains 14 residues. The germline CDR1 and CDR2 sequences are SGHTA and FQGNSA. The V and J ends lost 5 bases and 1 base respectively, with 9 bases between them. The CDR3 region is CASSPFRSNQPQHF. The CDR3 DNA reads as TGTGCCAGCAGCCCCTTTAGGAGCAATCAGCCCCAGCATTTT.

V usage is TRBV18 and J usage is TRBJ1-6; no clear D gene. The CDR3 covers 14 residues. Germline V gene sequence: CDR1 KGHSH, CDR2 LQKENI. V was clipped by 2 bases and J by 6 bases, with 8 bases between them. CDR3 nucleotide sequence: TGTGCCAGCTCACCAACGGCAGTTAATTCACCCCTCCACTTT. Translating gives CASSPTAVNSPLHF.

The chain recombines TRBV10-3 with TRBJ1-6, with D uncertain. This CDR3 has 14 residues. V lost 4 bases to trimming and J lost 6 bases, with 10 bases between them. Germline V gene lookup returns CDR1 ENHRY and CDR2 SYGVKD. CDR3 coding DNA: TGTGCCATCAGTGCCGGGAGACGTAATTCACCCCTCCACTTT. This sequence encodes CAISAGRRNSPLHF.

This chain connects TRBV28 to TRBJ1-6; no clear D gene. V was trimmed by 3 bases and J by 5 bases, leaving 8 bases between them. This CDR3 has 14 residues. Germline assignment: CDR1 MDHEN and CDR2 SYDVKM. The CDR3 loop reads CASSFSGDNSPLHF. DNA of the CDR3: TGTGCCAGCAGTTTTAGTGGGGATAATTCACCCCTCCACTTT.

The gene calls are TRBV5-1 and TRBJ1-3; D is unresolved. Trimming cost V 0 bases and J 0 bases, with 7 bases left between them. The CDR3 is made up of 15 amino acids. CDR1 and CDR2 (germline): SGHRS, YFSETQ. The CDR3, as DNA: TGCGCCAGCAGCTTGGACGTGGTCTCTGGAAACACCATATATTTT. Protein sequence: CASSLDVVSGNTIYF.

The V gene is TRBV7-6, the J gene TRBJ1-2; D is perhaps TRBD1 (5 bases). V gave up 5 bases and J gave up 1 base, with 20 bases separating them. The CDR3 runs 17 residues. CDR1 is SGHVS and CDR2 is FNYEAQ in the germline V gene. CDR3 sequence (DNA): TGTGCCAGCAGCCCAGTAGGAGGGCAGGGTATTAACTATGGCTACACCTTC. Amino acid sequence: CASSPVGGQGINYGYTF.

This rearrangement joins TRBV5-1 to TRBJ1-1, with TRBD1 matching 8 bases. There are 17 residues in the CDR3. Germline values: CDR1 SGHRS, CDR2 YFSETQ. V trimming: 8 bases; J trimming: 1 base; junction bases outside the gene matches: 16. CDR3 nucleotide sequence: TGCGCCAGTCGACGAACCGGGACAGGAAGAGCGAACACTGAAGCTTTCTTT. Its protein product is CASRRTGTGRANTEAFF. Variable domain in full (rest from reference TRBV5-1 and TRBJ1-1): KAGVTQTPRYLIKTRGQQVTLSCSPISGHRSVSWYQQTPGQGLQFLFEYFSETQRNKGNFPGRFSGRQFSNSRSEMNVSTLELGDSALYLCASRRTGTGRANTEAFFGQGTRLTVV.

CDR3 protein: CASSLATAPYGYTF. Here the CDR3 DNA reads TGTGCCAGCAGCTTGGCTACAGCACCTTATGGCTACACCTTC. The chain recombines TRBV5-6 with TRBJ1-2; D is undetermined. The V gene's germline CDR1 is SGHDT and CDR2 YYEEEE. V was trimmed by 0 bases and J by 5 bases, leaving 11 bases between them. This CDR3 is 14 amino acids long.

V is TRBV7-2 and J is TRBJ2-3, with TRBD2 matching 10 bases. Germline loops: CDR1 SGHTA, CDR2 FQGNSA. The CDR3 is 16 amino acids. V shed 4 bases, J shed 2 bases, and the junction held 6 bases outside the gene matches. The DNA of the CDR3 is TGTGCCAGCAGCTCCATAGCGGGGGGCCTCACAGATACGCAGTATTTT. Amino acid sequence: CASSSIAGGLTDTQYF.